A single sample gave rise to the 21 T cell receptor beta chains below, sequenced in a study of OX40 agonist ivuxolimab in advanced cancers. The data were produced by immunoSEQ multiplex PCR, yet TCRdb's version contains in-frame clones alone and is incomplete. The data contain about 26,000 clones, around 90% of them singletons. Material: CD4+ or CD8+ T cells sorted from blood, obtained in a trial of the OX40 agonist ivuxolimab. The receptors were sampled from an adult with an advanced solid tumor such as melanoma, head and neck, liver or kidney cancer.

A single count supports this clone. CDR3 protein: CASSLYSGSNQPQHF. For the CDR3, the DNA is TGTGCCAGCAGCTTATATTCGGGAAGCAATCAGCCCCAGCATTTT. The chain combines TRBV11-2 with TRBJ1-5; D is uncertain. CDR3 length: 15 amino acids. Germline V gene sequence: CDR1 SGHAT, CDR2 FQNNGV. Deletions cut 2 bases from V and 1 base from J, with 9 bases between.

This chain joins TRBV9 and TRBJ2-3, with 7 positions matching TRBD1. The CDR3 is 16 amino acids. The germline gives CDR1 SGDLS, CDR2 YYNGEE. Losses at the gene ends were 3 bases for V and 0 bases for J; bases not matched to a gene: 7. Here the CDR3 reads CASSDLQGSSTDTQYF. The CDR3 DNA reads as TGTGCCAGCAGCGATTTACAGGGGTCTAGCACAGATACGCAGTATTTT.

The CDR3 is CSVETGGEQYF. CDR3 nucleotide sequence: TGCAGCGTTGAAACTGGAGGCGAGCAGTACTTC. This chain uses TRBV29-1 with TRBJ2-7, with a tentative D call TRBD2 (5 bases). There are 11 residues in the CDR3. Germline-derived CDR1 and CDR2 are SQVTM and ANQGSEA. V dropped 2 bases and J dropped 6 bases, with 8 bases sitting between them.

V and J are TRBV30 and TRBJ1-1, with TRBD1 as a possible D gene (6 bases). CDR1 GTSNPN and CDR2 SVGIG come from the germline V gene (reference sequence). Trimming pared 2 bases from V and 6 bases from J, leaving 16 bases between. This CDR3 is 14 amino acids long. The chain's CDR3 is CAWSPLGGLSEAFF. For the CDR3, the DNA is TGTGCCTGGAGTCCTCTGGGGGGGCTCTCTGAAGCTTTCTTT.

The rearrangement links TRBV19 to TRBJ2-1; D may be TRBD2 (5 bases). CDR1 LNHDA and CDR2 SQIVND come from the germline V gene (reference sequence). The CDR3 covers 13 residues. The V gene lost 7 bases and the J gene lost 2 bases, with 9 bases spanning the gap. CDR3 protein: CASNGVPYNEQFF. The CDR3, as DNA: TGTGCCAGTAACGGGGTACCCTACAATGAGCAGTTCTTC.

V gene TRBV21-1 combines with J gene TRBJ1-1. TRBV21-1 is given as a pseudogene. The CDR3 totals 13 residues. The CDR3 nucleotides read TGTGCCAGCGCAAACGACGAAAACACTGAAGCTTTCTTT. Protein sequence: CASANDENTEAFF.

This clone is categorized as medium-sized. The chain links TRBV7-9 to TRBJ2-2, with D perhaps matching TRBD1 (6 bases). CDR1 and CDR2 from the germline V gene are SEHNR and FQNEAQ (reference sequence). The CDR3 runs 14 residues. Trimming pared 3 bases from V and 4 bases from J, leaving 9 bases between. The CDR3 nucleotides are TGTGCCAGCAGCTTTGCAGGGGTCACCGGGGAGCTGTTTTTT. Translating it yields CASSFAGVTGELFF.

The chain couples TRBV19 to TRBJ2-1; TRBD2 matches 10 bases. CDR1 and CDR2 from the germline V gene are LNHDA and SQIVND (reference sequence). There are 18 residues in the CDR3. Trimming took 10 bases from V and 7 from J; bases not matched to a gene: 22. CDR3 protein: CATWDTRGPSGSGNEQFF. The CDR3 DNA reads TGTGCCACCTGGGACACCCGAGGACCTAGCGGGAGTGGAAATGAGCAGTTCTTC.

The gene calls are TRBV19 and TRBJ1-4; TRBD1 matches 8 bases. This CDR3 contains 13 residues. The germline CDR1 and CDR2 sequences are LNHDA and SQIVND (reference sequence). Germline trimming cut 10 bases from V and 4 bases from J; bases unmatched to any gene: 5. The CDR3 loop is CATRGQINEKLFF. CDR3 DNA sequence: TGTGCCACCAGGGGGCAGATTAATGAAAAACTGTTTTTT.

V is TRBV10-2 and J is TRBJ2-2, with 8 bases matching TRBD2. After removal of 5 bases from V and 6 bases from J, the junction contained 5 bases not matched to a gene. The CDR3 extends over 14 amino acids. Germline loops: CDR1 WSHSY, CDR2 SAAADI. CDR3 protein: CASSSGRGAGELFF. The CDR3 DNA reads as TGCGCCAGCAGTAGCGGGAGAGGAGCCGGGGAGCTGTTTTTT.

The chain links TRBV7-9 to TRBJ1-1; D is perhaps TRBD1 (6 bases). Trimming stripped 5 bases from V and 3 bases from J, with 13 bases between. The CDR3 consists of 14 residues. The V gene's germline CDR1 is SEHNR and CDR2 FQNEAQ (reference sequence). The CDR3 bases are TGTGCCAGCAGCCAGCAGGACAGAGACACTGAAGCTTTCTTT. It encodes CASSQQDRDTEAFF.

This clone is medium-sized within its sample. The rearrangement joins TRBV18 to TRBJ1-1, with D perhaps TRBD1 (6 bases). Germline CDR1 and CDR2: KGHSH and LQKENI. The CDR3 runs to 12 residues. Trimming left V 6 bases short and J 11 bases short, with 16 bases between. The CDR3 DNA reads as TGTGCCAGCTCCTCGGCAGGGGCCGAGGCTTTCTTT. Protein sequence: CASSSAGAEAFF.

This clone was counted a single time. V usage is TRBV21-1 and J usage is TRBJ2-5. TRBV21-1 corresponds to a pseudogene. The CDR3 length is 15 residues. In DNA form, the CDR3 reads TGTGCCAGCAGCGAAAACCTCGGGCGCGTAGAGACCCAGTACTTC. Encoded protein: CASSENLGRVETQYF.

With respect to this clone: The sample carries other DNA sequences with the same CDR3. The V and J genes are TRBV7-9 and TRBJ2-7; D gene unclear. Germline-derived CDR1 and CDR2 are SEHNR and FQNEAQ (reference sequence). V lost 6 bases to trimming and J lost 4 bases, with 7 bases between them. The CDR3 runs 11 residues. CDR3 in DNA: TGTGCCAGCAGTCTACAGTACGAGCAGTACTTC. Residues: CASSLQYEQYF.

The chain recombines TRBV27 with TRBJ2-7; D call uncertain. V was clipped by 3 bases and J by 2 bases, with 8 bases between them. CDR3 length equals 13 residues. CDR1 and CDR2 from the germline V gene are MNHEY and SMNVEV (reference sequence). CDR3 bases: TGTGCCAGCAGTTTGGGATCCACCTACGAGCAGTACTTC. Translation: CASSLGSTYEQYF.

The chain couples TRBV6-1 to TRBJ1-1; D is unresolved. V was shortened by 3 bases and J by 11 bases, with 10 bases between the two germline ends. Germline loops: CDR1 MNHNS, CDR2 SASEGT. CDR3 length: 11 amino acids. CDR3 sequence: CASSDGGVAFF. The CDR3 coding sequence is TGTGCCAGCAGTGACGGCGGGGTGGCTTTCTTT.

The chain carries TRBV6-6 and TRBJ2-1; TRBD2 might be the D (6 bases). Per the germline V gene, CDR1 is MNHNY and CDR2 is SVGAGI (reference sequence). Trimming took 5 bases from V and 4 from J, leaving 12 bases between them. The CDR3 has 14 amino acids. This CDR3 reads CASSAGRGYNEQFF. In DNA form, the CDR3 reads TGTGCCAGCAGTGCGGGCCGGGGGTACAATGAGCAGTTCTTC.

The V gene is TRBV7-3, the J gene TRBJ2-3; D is uncertain. Per germline, CDR1 SGHTA and CDR2 FQGTGA. Trimming pared 2 bases from V and 1 base from J, leaving 7 bases between. CDR3 size: 14 residues. CDR3 amino acids: CASSLGDGTDTQYF. CDR3 DNA: TGTGCCAGCAGCTTAGGAGATGGCACAGATACGCAGTATTTT.

This clone appeared a single time. V is TRBV6-1 and J is TRBJ2-1; TRBD2 is a possible D gene (6 bases). The germline V gene encodes CDR1 MNHNS and CDR2 SASEGT. V lost 9 bases to trimming and J lost 5 bases, with 17 bases between them. This CDR3 comprises 14 residues. The chain's CDR3 is CARPILTSHNEQFF. CDR3 sequence (DNA): TGTGCCAGACCGATTCTTACTAGCCACAATGAGCAGTTCTTC.

This clone has more than one count but fewer than ten. The rearrangement joins TRBV2 to TRBJ1-2; D ambiguous. Germline loops: CDR1 SNHLY, CDR2 FYNNEI. The ends were cut back, 3 bases at V and 7 bases at J, with 6 bases in the middle. The CDR3 is 11 residues long. CDR3 loop: CASSDNFGYTF. CDR3 nucleotide sequence: TGTGCCAGCAGTGATAATTTTGGCTACACCTTC.

V usage is TRBV5-6 and J usage is TRBJ1-1; TRBD1 matches 8 bases. V shed 5 bases and J 4 bases; nucleotides not matched to a gene: 4. In germline, CDR1 is SGHDT, CDR2 YYEEEE. The CDR3 sequence is 13 residues long. In nucleotides, the CDR3 is TGTGCCAGCAGATTTACAGGGGGCACTGAAGCTTTCTTT. This translates into CASRFTGGTEAFF.